Shown below are 27 T cell receptor beta chains from a single sample sequenced in a study of blood T cells in healthy people across ages (dated by TCRdb to the mid-2010s). The library relied on 5' RACE. The sequencer was an Illumina HiSeq 2500. A second PCR of roughly 7 to 12 cycles was run with a J-beta primer mix and a sample-barcoded 5' primer. Through fastp at Q25 and MiXCR, TCRdb rebuilt clones from the public reads, retaining in-frame beta chains. Entries are consolidated by CDR3 protein sequence, retaining the most common genes and DNA. The sample table lists 800,000 to 1,300,000 distinct CDR3 sequences, 20% to 25% of them with a count of one. Approximately 0.79% of the sample rests with the top ten. These data were likewise used in another study, on T cells of mothers and their children.

The sequencing input was blood. These receptors all stem from a girl aged 2 to 10 in good health.

This clonotype appeared a few times. The CDR3: CSAGTSGGSYNEQFF. The DNA of the CDR3 is TGCAGCGCCGGGACTAGCGGAGGGTCCTACAATGAGCAGTTCTTC. The rearrangement links TRBV29-1 to TRBJ2-1, with TRBD2 matching 11 bases. CDR1 and CDR2 (germline): SQVTM, ANQGSEA. The junction had 6 bases not matched to a gene; V was cut back by 7 bases and J by 1 base. The CDR3 spans 15 residues.

On this clonotype: A junction boundary mismatches the germline segment, possibly from a read error. This chain connects TRBV7-7 to TRBJ2-2, with 9 bases lining up with TRBD1. Germline V gives CDR1 SSHAT, CDR2 FNYEAQ (reference sequence). The CDR3 contains 17 residues. Here the CDR3 reads CASSLILGQGTPGELFF. The CDR3 DNA is TGTGCTAGCAGCTTAATTCTGGGACAGGGTACCCCCGGGGAGCTGTTTTTT. Full variable domain (rest looked up from reference TRBV7-7 and TRBJ2-2): GAGVSQSPRYKVTKRGQDVTLRCDPISSHATLYWYQQALGQGPEFLTYFNYEAQPDKSGLPSDRFSAERPEGSISTLTIQRTEQRDSAMYRCASSLILGQGTPGELFFGEGSRLTVL.

Notes on this clonotype: A read error may account for a junction end that differs from germline. The chain has TRBV4-1 and TRBJ2-1; a weak D match, TRBD1 (6 bases). The CDR3 spans 12 residues. In germline, CDR1 is MGHRA, CDR2 YSYEKL. CDR3 DNA sequence: TGCGCCAGCAGCCAACTGGGGGCGGCAAAGTACTTC. Translation: CASSQLGAAKYF.

The chain combines TRBV7-8 with TRBJ2-7, with 7 bases fitting TRBD1. The CDR3 is 14 residues long. V gave up 3 bases and J gave up 3 bases; unmatched junction bases: 5. Germline CDR1 reads SGHVS; CDR2 reads FQNEAQ. CDR3 sequence: CASSFRWDSYEQYF. In nucleotides, the CDR3 is TGTGCCAGCAGCTTTAGGTGGGACAGCTACGAGCAGTACTTC.

This clonotype showed up just a few times. V usage is TRBV20-1 and J usage is TRBJ1-6, with D unclear. The V end was cut by 3 bases, the J end by 6 bases, with 6 bases between. Germline CDR1 reads DFQATT; CDR2 reads SNEGSKA (reference sequence). This CDR3 spans 12 amino acids. The CDR3 spells CSASRSNSPLHF. The CDR3 region has the DNA TGCAGTGCTAGTCGCAGTAATTCACCCCTCCACTTT.

The chain carries TRBV27 and TRBJ2-5; TRBD2 matches 9 bases. The CDR3 totals 16 residues. Germline-derived CDR1 and CDR2 are MNHEY and SMNVEV (reference sequence). The J segment lost 2 bases and the V segment lost 4 bases, leaving 8 bases of the junction unmatched. The DNA for the CDR3 is TGTGCCAGCAGTTACGGGGGGAGCGGGGGGCAAGAGACCCAGTACTTC. Protein: CASSYGGSGGQETQYF.

The V and J genes are TRBV20-1 and TRBJ2-7; TRBD1 aligns across 9 bases. Trimming removed 3 bases from V and 1 base from J; junction bases left unmatched: 7. CDR3 length: 15 amino acids. Per germline, CDR1 DFQATT and CDR2 SNEGSKA (reference sequence). The CDR3 region is CSASNRDRVSYEQYF. The CDR3 DNA is TGCAGTGCTAGTAACCGGGACAGGGTGTCCTACGAGCAGTACTTC.

This clonotype was recorded once. The V and J genes are TRBV12-3 or TRBV12-4 and TRBJ2-3, with a tentative D call TRBD1 (6 bases). Trimming left V 4 bases short and J 1 base short, with 15 bases between. CDR3 length: 16 residues. The CDR3 reads CASSSYRVRGTDTQYF. The CDR3 region has the DNA TGTGCCAGCAGTTCGTACAGGGTTAGGGGCACAGATACGCAGTATTTT.

About this clonotype itself: This may be a read error: a much more frequent sequence differs by one nucleotide. This chain connects TRBV29-1 to TRBJ2-1; D ambiguous. The CDR3 spans 12 residues. Looked up from germline, CDR1 is SQVTM and CDR2 is ANQGSEA. V lost 1 base, J lost 5 bases, and 6 bases lay in between. CDR3 sequence reads: CSVEGTDNEQFF. CDR3 bases: TGCAGCGTTGAAGGAACCGACAATGAGCAGTTCTTC.

The chain links TRBV14 to TRBJ2-3; D is perhaps TRBD2 (6 bases). Germline CDR1 and CDR2: SGHDN and FVKESK. Trimming removed 4 bases at V and 2 bases at J, with 13 bases between. This CDR3 has 15 residues. The CDR3 sequence is CASSLGGSFTDTQYF. As DNA, the CDR3 is TGTGCCAGCAGCCTGGGAGGCAGCTTCACAGATACGCAGTATTTT. The complete variable domain, with remaining parts taken from reference TRBV14 and TRBJ2-3, reads EAGVTQFPSHSVIEKGQTVTLRCDPISGHDNLYWYRRVMGKEIKFLLHFVKESKQDESGMPNNRFLAERTGGTYSTLKVQPAELEDSGVYFCASSLGGSFTDTQYFGPGTRLTVL.

The CDR3 reads CASSTQAHNQPQHF. In DNA form, the CDR3 reads TGTGCCAGTAGTACGCAGGCACACAATCAGCCCCAGCATTTT. J is TRBJ1-5 and V is TRBV19; no clear D gene. CDR1 and CDR2 (germline): LNHDA, SQIVND (reference sequence). The length of the CDR3 is 14 residues. V lost 4 bases and J 3 bases, leaving 10 bases between the germline ends.

The chain couples TRBV5-1 to TRBJ2-3; 9 bases are a match to TRBD2. V lost 0 bases and J lost 2; bases outside the gene matches: 16. Germline CDR1 SGHRS, CDR2 YFSETQ. The CDR3 totals 20 residues. CDR3 nucleotides: TGCGCCAGCAGCTTGGAGGCTAGCGGGATCTCCTACTCACTCACAGATACGCAGTATTTT. Translation gives CASSLEASGISYSLTDTQYF.

The CDR3: CASRQGGFGELFF. DNA of the CDR3: TGTGCCAGCAGACAAGGAGGTTTCGGGGAGCTGTTTTTT. J is TRBJ2-2 and V is TRBV2; D is possibly TRBD2 (5 bases). The germline V gene has CDR1 SNHLY and CDR2 FYNNEI. The V and J ends lost 6 bases and 7 bases respectively, with 12 bases between them. The CDR3 consists of 13 residues.

The table lists this clonotype with a few counts. The V and J genes are TRBV20-1 and TRBJ2-5; TRBD2 matches at 10 bases. With 3 bases clipped from V and 5 bases from J, the junction kept 3 bases outside the gene matches. CDR1 and CDR2 (germline): DFQATT, SNEGSKA (reference sequence). The CDR3 is 13 amino acids. The CDR3 protein is CSARALAGETQYF. CDR3 in DNA: TGCAGTGCTAGGGCACTAGCGGGGGAGACCCAGTACTTC.

This clonotype occurred once. The V gene is TRBV28, the J gene TRBJ2-7; weak D call: TRBD1 (6 bases). Looked up from germline, CDR1 is MDHEN and CDR2 is SYDVKM. The length of the CDR3 is 17 residues. Trimming shortened V by 4 bases and J by 3 bases, and 22 bases separated the two germline ends. The CDR3 loop reads CASSYQPRQEDFYEQYF. The CDR3 region has the DNA TGTGCCAGCAGTTATCAACCAAGACAGGAGGACTTCTACGAGCAGTACTTC.

V is TRBV3-1 and J is TRBJ1-2, with no clear D. The CDR3 length is 14 residues. V was pared by 0 bases and J by 11 bases, with 16 bases between. Looked up from germline, CDR1 is LGHDT and CDR2 is YNNKEL (reference sequence). CDR3 sequence reads: CASSQDSQVVGYTF. DNA for the CDR3: TGTGCCAGCAGCCAAGATAGCCAGGTCGTGGGGTACACCTTC.

This clonotype showed up just a few times. This chain uses TRBV7-9 with TRBJ1-2; D is undetermined. The germline gives CDR1 SEHNR, CDR2 FQNEAQ (reference sequence). The CDR3 totals 15 residues. Deletions cut 4 bases from V and 0 bases from J, with 12 bases between. The CDR3 coding sequence is TGTGCCAGCAGCTCCTTGATGATGCCTAACTATGGCTACACCTTC. Its translation is CASSSLMMPNYGYTF.

V is TRBV28 and J is TRBJ1-3; no firm D call. Germline V gives CDR1 MDHEN, CDR2 SYDVKM. The CDR3 covers 10 residues. V lost 4 bases to trimming and J lost 9 bases, with 4 bases between them. The CDR3 region is CASSSATIYF. CDR3 in DNA: TGTGCCAGCAGTTCAGCCACCATATATTTT.

This clonotype was observed a few times. J is TRBJ2-2 and V is TRBV6-1, with 8 positions matching TRBD2. The V and J ends lost 6 bases and 4 bases, in that order; junction bases with no gene match: 13. The CDR3 has 17 amino acids. Germline loops: CDR1 MNHNS, CDR2 SASEGT. The CDR3 bases are TGTGCCAGCAGGAGACCACTTAGCGGGAAAGTCACCGGGGAGCTGTTTTTT. The encoded protein is CASRRPLSGKVTGELFF.

There are a few counts of this clonotype. V gene TRBV20-1 combines with J gene TRBJ2-7; D might be TRBD1 (5 bases). With 0 bases removed from V and 5 bases from J, the gap between germline ends came to 8 bases. The CDR3 sequence is 12 residues long. Germline CDR1 reads DFQATT; CDR2 reads SNEGSKA (reference sequence). The CDR3 region is CSARDQGHEQYF. The CDR3 DNA follows: TGCAGTGCTAGAGACCAGGGCCACGAGCAGTACTTC.

The rearrangement joins TRBV7-8 to TRBJ2-7; TRBD2 agrees at 9 bases. The J segment lost 3 bases and the V segment lost 5 bases, leaving 8 bases of the junction unmatched. Germline CDR1 SGHVS, CDR2 FQNEAQ. This CDR3 is 15 amino acids long. CDR3 sequence: CASSPLAGAGYEQYF. The CDR3 nucleotides read TGTGCCAGCAGCCCCTTAGCGGGAGCAGGCTACGAGCAGTACTTC.

V is TRBV3-1 and J is TRBJ2-7; 10 positions match TRBD1. This CDR3 region has 15 residues. Germline CDR1 and CDR2: LGHDT and YNNKEL (reference sequence). J gave up 0 bases and V 3 bases, and 2 bases lay outside the gene matches. CDR3 amino acids: CASSHRQGASYEQYF. The CDR3 DNA follows: TGTGCCAGCAGCCATCGACAGGGGGCCTCCTACGAGCAGTACTTC.

The CDR3 sequence is CASSPHDRGDTEAFF. DNA of the CDR3: TGTGCCAGCAGCCCCCACGACAGGGGGGATACTGAAGCTTTCTTT. The genes are TRBV11-3 and TRBJ1-1; 9 bases are a match to TRBD1. In germline, CDR1 is SGHNT, CDR2 YENEEA. V was clipped by 5 bases and J by 5 bases; unmatched bases: 9. The CDR3 is 15 residues long.

Ten or more counts support this clonotype. The V and J genes are TRBV9 and TRBJ2-7, with 7 bases that match TRBD1. J gave up 2 bases and V 4 bases, and 9 bases lay outside the gene matches. The CDR3 runs to 15 residues. Germline CDR1 reads SGDLS; CDR2 reads YYNGEE. Here the CDR3 reads CASSPRLTGTYEQYF. CDR3 nucleotide sequence: TGTGCCAGCAGCCCCCGCCTGACAGGGACCTACGAGCAGTACTTC. The full variable domain, its missing parts supplied by reference TRBV9 and TRBJ2-7, is DSGVTQTPKHLITATGQRVTLRCSPRSGDLSVYWYQQSLDQGLQFLIQYYNGEERAKGNILERFSAQQFPDLHSELNLSSLELGDSALYFCASSPRLTGTYEQYFGPGTRLTVT.

This clonotype has only a few counts. The chain recombines TRBV5-1 with TRBJ1-4, with 8 positions matching TRBD1. Per the germline V gene, CDR1 is SGHRS and CDR2 is YFSETQ. V lost 7 bases to trimming and J lost 5 bases; unmatched junction nucleotides: 7. This CDR3 contains 14 residues. CDR3 coding DNA: TGCGCCAGCGCCCTCCGGGACAGGAATGAAAAACTGTTTTTT. This codes for CASALRDRNEKLFF. Full variable domain (outside the CDR3, taken from reference TRBV5-1 and TRBJ1-4): KAGVTQTPRYLIKTRGQQVTLSCSPISGHRSVSWYQQTPGQGLQFLFEYFSETQRNKGNFPGRFSGRQFSNSRSEMNVSTLELGDSALYLCASALRDRNEKLFFGSGTQLSVL.

The chain couples TRBV5-4 to TRBJ1-2; D possibly corresponds to TRBD1 (5 bases). Germline CDR1 reads SGHNT; CDR2 reads YYREEE (reference sequence). The CDR3 runs to 18 residues. V was trimmed by 6 bases and J by 4 bases, leaving 28 bases between them. The CDR3 spells CASMRQQERVRYRYGYTF. DNA of the CDR3: TGTGCCAGCATGCGGCAACAGGAGCGGGTACGGTACCGCTATGGCTACACCTTC.

The rearrangement joins TRBV9 to TRBJ2-5; the D gene could be TRBD1 or TRBD2 (5 bases each). Germline CDR1 reads SGDLS; CDR2 reads YYNGEE. This CDR3 is built from 13 residues. The V end lost 1 base, the J end lost 5 bases, and 9 bases lay between the germline ends. The CDR3 coding sequence is TGTGCCAGCAGCGTAAGGGGCGGGGAGACCCAGTACTTC. Residues: CASSVRGGETQYF.